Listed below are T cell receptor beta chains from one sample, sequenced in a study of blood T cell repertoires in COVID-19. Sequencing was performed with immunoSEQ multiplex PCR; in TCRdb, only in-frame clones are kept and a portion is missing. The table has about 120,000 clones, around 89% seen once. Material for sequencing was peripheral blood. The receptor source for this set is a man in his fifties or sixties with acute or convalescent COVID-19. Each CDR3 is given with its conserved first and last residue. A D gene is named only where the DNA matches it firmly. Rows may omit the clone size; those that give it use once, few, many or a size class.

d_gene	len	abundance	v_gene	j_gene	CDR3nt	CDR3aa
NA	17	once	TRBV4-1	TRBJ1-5	TGCGCCAGCAGCCTACCCAGTGGGGTAGGGGTGGGTCAGCCCCAGCATTTT	CASSLPSGVGVGQPQHF
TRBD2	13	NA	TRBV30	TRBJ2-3	TGTGCCTGGACTAGCGGATACACAGATACGCAGTATTTT	CAWTSGYTDTQYF
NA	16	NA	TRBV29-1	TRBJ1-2	TGCAGCGTTGAAGATACAAGGGGCCTAAACTACTATGGCTACACCTTC	CSVEDTRGLNYYGYTF
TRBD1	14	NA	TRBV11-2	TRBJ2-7	TGTGCCAGCAGCTTAGCGGGACAGGGTGTTAAGCAGTACTTC	CASSLAGQGVKQYF
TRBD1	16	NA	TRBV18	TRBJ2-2	TGTGCCAGCTCACCAAATGCAGGGGGCAGGATCGGGGAGCTGTTTTTT	CASSPNAGGRIGELFF
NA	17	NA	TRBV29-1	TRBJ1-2	TGCAGCGTTGAAGATCTTCAAGGCGGTGGCGGGGGCAATGGCTACACCTTC	CSVEDLQGGGGGNGYTF
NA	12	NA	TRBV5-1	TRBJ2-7	TGCGCCAGCAGCTTCGCCGGAGACGAGCAGTACTTC	CASSFAGDEQYF
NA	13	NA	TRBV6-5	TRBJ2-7	TGTGCCAGCAGTCTAGGACAGTCCTACGAGCAGTACTTC	CASSLGQSYEQYF
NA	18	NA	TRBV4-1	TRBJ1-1	TGCGCCAGCAGCCTGCGGGACTCCACACAAAGATCGGGCACTGAAGCTTTCTTT	CASSLRDSTQRSGTEAFF
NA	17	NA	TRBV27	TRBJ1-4	TGTGCCAGCAGTTTACGGGGGAGGAGTGCAACTAATGAAAAACTGTTTTTT	CASSLRGRSATNEKLFF
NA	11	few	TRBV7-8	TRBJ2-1	TGTGCCAGCAGCACATACAATGAGCAGTTCTTC	CASSTYNEQFF
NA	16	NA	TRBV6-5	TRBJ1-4	TGTGCCAGCAGTTCTCGTATTTACAGGGAGAATGAAAAACTGTTTTTT	CASSSRIYRENEKLFF
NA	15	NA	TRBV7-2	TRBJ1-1	TGTGCCAGCAGCTCCCGGGCGGGTTCGAACACTGAAGCTTTCTTT	CASSSRAGSNTEAFF
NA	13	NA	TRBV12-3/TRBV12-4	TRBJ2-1	TGTGCCAGCAGTTTCGGGTCCTACAATGAGCAGTTCTTC	CASSFGSYNEQFF